This TCR beta chain came from a study of CD8 T cells in ankylosing spondylitis. Study results and caveats: Ankylosing spondylitis blood appeared to be characterized by a TCR beta motif of eight highly homologous variants.

Each CDR3 protein is one row after TCRdb ran MiXCR on the 5' RACE reads. This sample has fewer than 400,000 distinct CDR3 sequences; roughly 8% occur once, and the top ten carry 14% to 15%. Turning to this clonotype: The target antigen is unknown.

This CDR3 comprises 16 residues. CDR1 MNHEY and CDR2 SMNVEV come from the germline V gene (reference sequence). Trimming removed 6 bases from V and 0 bases from J, with 18 bases in between. The sequence was collected from a male donor with ankylosing spondylitis. Specimen: blood, either unsorted or a sorted T cell fraction (not recorded which). The V and J genes are TRBV27 and TRBJ2-7; D may be TRBD2 (5 bases). The CDR3, as DNA: TGTGCCAGCAGCCGATTAGGCGGGTCTAGCTCCTACGAGCAGTACTTC. This translates into CASSRLGGSSSYEQYF.